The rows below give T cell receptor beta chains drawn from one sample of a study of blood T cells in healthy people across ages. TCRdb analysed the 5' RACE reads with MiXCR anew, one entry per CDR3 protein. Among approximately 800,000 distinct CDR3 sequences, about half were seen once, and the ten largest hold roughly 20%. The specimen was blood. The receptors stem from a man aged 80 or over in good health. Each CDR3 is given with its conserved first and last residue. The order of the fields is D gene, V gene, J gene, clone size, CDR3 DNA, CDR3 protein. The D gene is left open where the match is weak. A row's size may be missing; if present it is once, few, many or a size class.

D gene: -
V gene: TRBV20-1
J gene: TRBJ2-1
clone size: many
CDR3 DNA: TGCAGTGCTAGAGATAAGCAACAGGCGGGATACAATGAGCAGTTCTTC
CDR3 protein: CSARDKQQAGYNEQFF

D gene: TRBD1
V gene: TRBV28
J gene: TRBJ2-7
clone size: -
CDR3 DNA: TGTGCCAGCAACACTCGTTCTCCGGGACAGAGAGCACCGAGCTCCTACGAGCAGTACTTC
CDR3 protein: CASNTRSPGQRAPSSYEQYF

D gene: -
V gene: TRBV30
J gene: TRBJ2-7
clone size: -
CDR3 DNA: TGTGCCTGGGCCCGCGGGATCGCCTACGAGCAGTACTTC
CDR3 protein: CAWARGIAYEQYF

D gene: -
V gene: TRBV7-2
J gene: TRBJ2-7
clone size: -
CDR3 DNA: TGTGCCAGCCTGGCTGTAACAGGGACCCGCTCCTACGAGCAGTACTTC
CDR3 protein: CASLAVTGTRSYEQYF

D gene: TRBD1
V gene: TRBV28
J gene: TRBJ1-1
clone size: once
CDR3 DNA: TGTGCCAGCAGCCCCCCAGGGGGACAGGGTTTGCTGAACACTGAAGCTTTCTTT
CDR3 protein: CASSPPGGQGLLNTEAFF

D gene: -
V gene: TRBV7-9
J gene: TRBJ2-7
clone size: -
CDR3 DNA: TGTGCCAGCAGCTTAGGTCCACAGCCCCCCTACGAGCGGTACTTC
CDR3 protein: CASSLGPQPPYERYF

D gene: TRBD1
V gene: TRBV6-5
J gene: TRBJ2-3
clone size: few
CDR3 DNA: TGTGCCAGCAGTTCAATTAGTAGGGGGCCATACACAGATACGCAGTATTTT
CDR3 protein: CASSSISRGPYTDTQYF

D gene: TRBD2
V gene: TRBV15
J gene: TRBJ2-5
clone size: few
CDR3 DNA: TGTGCCACCAGCAGAGGCGGGAGCGATAAAGAGACCCAGTACTTC
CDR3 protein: CATSRGGSDKETQYF

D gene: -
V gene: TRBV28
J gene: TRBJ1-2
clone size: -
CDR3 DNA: TGTGCCAGCAGTTTATCTTTCGGGGTCGGGGGATCGAGATATGGCTACACCTTC
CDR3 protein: CASSLSFGVGGSRYGYTF

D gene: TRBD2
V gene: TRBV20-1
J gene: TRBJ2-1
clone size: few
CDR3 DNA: TGCAGTGCTAGAGTAGCGGGAGGAACCAATGAGCAGTTCTTC
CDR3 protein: CSARVAGGTNEQFF

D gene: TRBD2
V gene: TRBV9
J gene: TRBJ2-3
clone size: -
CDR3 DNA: TGTGCCAGCAGCCCCGGTGCTAGCGGATTTTCAGATACGCAGTATTTT
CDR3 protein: CASSPGASGFSDTQYF

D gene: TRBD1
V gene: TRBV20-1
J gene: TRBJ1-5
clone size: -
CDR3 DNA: TGCAGTGCTAGAGAGCACAGGGGTATTAGCAATCAGCCCCAGCATTTT
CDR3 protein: CSAREHRGISNQPQHF

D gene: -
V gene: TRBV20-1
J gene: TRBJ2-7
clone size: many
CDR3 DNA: TGCAGTGCTAGAGGCGGTGTCTACGAGCAGTACTTC
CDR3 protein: CSARGGVYEQYF

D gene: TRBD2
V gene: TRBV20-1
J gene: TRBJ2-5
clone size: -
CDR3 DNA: TGCAGTGCTATTACTAGCGGAGAGACCCAGTACTTC
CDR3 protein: CSAITSGETQYF

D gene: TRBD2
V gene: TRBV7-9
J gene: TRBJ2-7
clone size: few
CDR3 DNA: TGTGCCAGCAGCACCCGACTAGCGGGAACCTACGAGCAGTACTTC
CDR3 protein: CASSTRLAGTYEQYF

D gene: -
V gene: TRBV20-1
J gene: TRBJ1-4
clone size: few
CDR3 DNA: TGCAGTGCTAGAGATTCCCTTGCAACTAATGAAAAACTGTTTTTT
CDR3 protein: CSARDSLATNEKLFF

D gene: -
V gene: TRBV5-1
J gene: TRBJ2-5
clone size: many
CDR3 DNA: TGCGCCAGCAGCGGCCAAGAGACCCAGTACTTC
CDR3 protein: CASSGQETQYF

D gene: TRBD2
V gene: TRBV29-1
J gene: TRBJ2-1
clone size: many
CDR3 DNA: TGCAGCGTTGTCAGCGGGAGGACGCAGTTCTTC
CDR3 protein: CSVVSGRTQFF

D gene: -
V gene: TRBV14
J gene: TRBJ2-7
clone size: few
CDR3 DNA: TGTGCCAGCAGCCAACGGTATATCGTTAAGAAGGGAGGCGAGCAGTACTTC
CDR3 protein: CASSQRYIVKKGGEQYF

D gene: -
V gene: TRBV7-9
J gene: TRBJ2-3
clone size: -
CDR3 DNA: TGTGCCAGCAGCTTAGACAGTCGTGGAGATACGCAGTATTTT
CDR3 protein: CASSLDSRGDTQYF

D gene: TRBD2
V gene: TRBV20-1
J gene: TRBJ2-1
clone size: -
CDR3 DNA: TGCAGTGCTAGACGCTCCACTAGCGGGAGCTACAATGAGCAGTTCTTC
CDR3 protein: CSARRSTSGSYNEQFF

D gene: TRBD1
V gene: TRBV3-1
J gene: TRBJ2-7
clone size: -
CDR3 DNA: TGTGCCAGCAGAGACTCCGGGACAGGGGGCCTTCAAGGCGAGCAGTACTTC
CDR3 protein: CASRDSGTGGLQGEQYF

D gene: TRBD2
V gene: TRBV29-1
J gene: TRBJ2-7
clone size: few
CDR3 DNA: TGCAGCGTTGCTACTGGGACTAGCGGGATCTCCTACAATGAGCAGTACTTC
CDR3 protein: CSVATGTSGISYNEQYF

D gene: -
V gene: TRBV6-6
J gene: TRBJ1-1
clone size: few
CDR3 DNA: TGTGCCAGCAGTTACGAAGGACGGTGGAACACTGAAGCTTTCTTT
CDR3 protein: CASSYEGRWNTEAFF

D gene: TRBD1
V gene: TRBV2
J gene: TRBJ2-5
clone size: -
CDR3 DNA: TGTGCCAGCAGTGATAGGACAGGGAATAGCTATGAGCAGTACTTC
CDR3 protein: CASSDRTGNSYEQYF

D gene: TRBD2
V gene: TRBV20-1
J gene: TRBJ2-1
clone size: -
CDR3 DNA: TGCAGTGCTAGAGATAGGGCTAGCGGGATGTGGAATGAGCAGTTCTTC
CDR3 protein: CSARDRASGMWNEQFF

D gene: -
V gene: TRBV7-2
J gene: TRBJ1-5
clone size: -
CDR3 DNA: TGTGCCAGCAGGCCCACAGGGACCATTAGCAATCAGCCCCAGCATTTT
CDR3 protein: CASRPTGTISNQPQHF

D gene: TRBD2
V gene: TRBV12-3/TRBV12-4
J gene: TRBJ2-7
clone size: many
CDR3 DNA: TGTGCCAGCAGTCTCAGCGGGGGCGAGCAGTACTTC
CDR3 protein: CASSLSGGEQYF

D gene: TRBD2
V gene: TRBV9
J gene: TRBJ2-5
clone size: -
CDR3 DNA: TGTGCCAGCAGCGTAGCTTATCGGGGGGATGAGCAGTACTTC
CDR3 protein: CASSVAYRGDEQYF